This T cell receptor (beta chain) was retrieved from a study of control samples from healthy donors and cancer patients. Sequencing used immunoSEQ multiplex PCR; TCRdb keeps in-frame clones, though not all of them. The repertoire consists of approximately 89,000 clones, with roughly nine tenths occurring once and the leading ten covering roughly 20%. The length of the CDR3 is 13 residues. Germline V CDR1 and CDR2: MDHEN, SYDVKM. V lost 4 bases to trimming and J lost 4 bases, with 7 bases between them. The TCR was taken from a man aged 25 to 45 in good health. The J gene is TRBJ1-4, the V gene TRBV28; D remains unclear. The source material was blood. In nucleotides, the CDR3 is TGTGCCAGCAGTTGGCTCCGTAATGAAAAACTGTTTTTT. It encodes CASSWLRNEKLFF.